The 21 T cell receptor beta chains reported below all come from one sample, sequenced in a study of T cells after yellow fever vaccination. One entry per CDR3 protein results from TCRdb running MiXCR on the 5' RACE reads. The sample records under 150,000 distinct CDR3 sequences, less than 9.5% being singletons. The sample consisted of CD4+ T cells sorted from PBMCs, taken 5 days after the yellow fever booster vaccination. Receptor source: a young man who received the YFV17D yellow fever vaccine.

This clonotype was counted many times. This CDR3 reads CASSLLGLFTEAFF. The CDR3 coding sequence is TGTGCCAGCAGCTTACTTGGTCTGTTCACTGAAGCTTTCTTT. The chain has TRBV7-9 and TRBJ1-1; D is unclear. The CDR3 has 14 residues. Germline CDR1 SEHNR, CDR2 FQNEAQ (reference sequence). Trimming cost V 2 bases and J 4 bases, with 11 bases left between them.

Note on this clonotype: One end of the junction fails to match germline, which may point to a read error. The V gene is TRBV4-2, the J gene TRBJ2-2; no clear D gene. In germline, CDR1 is LGHNA, CDR2 YNFKEQ. The CDR3 sequence is 17 residues long. The CDR3 DNA reads as TGTGCCAGCAGCCCCGGGCCCCAGTGCTGGAACGCCGGGGAGCTGTTTTTT. Translated, it gives CASSPGPQCWNAGELFF.

The table lists this clonotype with many counts. V is TRBV5-1 and J is TRBJ1-4; D possibly corresponds to TRBD1 (5 bases). Per the germline V gene, CDR1 is SGHRS and CDR2 is YFSETQ. With 3 bases removed from V and 5 bases from J, the gap between germline ends came to 20 bases. The CDR3 has 17 amino acids. CDR3 in DNA: TGCGCCAGCAGCTCCGTACGTTTCGACAGTCTGAATGAAAAACTGTTTTTT. Protein sequence: CASSSVRFDSLNEKLFF.

In this sample, this clonotype turned up many times. This sequence joins TRBV5-1 and TRBJ1-5; the match to TRBD1 covers 7 bases. The germline gives CDR1 SGHRS, CDR2 YFSETQ. The CDR3 consists of 15 residues. J was trimmed by 2 bases and V by 4 bases; bases with no gene match: 6. The CDR3 sequence: CASSKTGDGNQPQHF. CDR3 DNA: TGCGCCAGCAGCAAAACAGGGGACGGCAATCAGCCCCAGCATTTT.

Of note for this clonotype: Possible read error: a much larger clone is one base away. This chain links TRBV28 with TRBJ2-7; 7 bases match TRBD1. J lost 2 bases, V lost 8 bases, and 3 bases had no gene match. This CDR3 has 12 residues. Germline V lookup: CDR1 MDHEN, CDR2 SYDVKM. The CDR3 spells CASHRGAYEQYF. The CDR3 nucleotides are TGTGCCAGCCACAGGGGAGCCTACGAGCAGTACTTC.

This clonotype was seen at least ten times. The chain has TRBV20-1 and TRBJ2-1, with 9 bases that match TRBD2. The CDR3 covers 14 residues. J was trimmed by 8 bases and V by 4 bases; bases with no gene match: 9. Germline values: CDR1 DFQATT, CDR2 SNEGSKA (reference sequence). The CDR3: CSATSGKGWDEQFF. CDR3 nucleotide sequence: TGCAGTGCTACTAGCGGGAAGGGATGGGATGAGCAGTTCTTC.

This chain connects TRBV6-5 to TRBJ2-7, with 8 nucleotides matching TRBD2. CDR1 and CDR2 (germline): MNHEY, SVGAGI. The junction had 15 bases not matched to a gene; V was cut back by 6 bases and J by 5 bases. The CDR3 totals 16 residues. As DNA, the CDR3 is TGTGCCAGCAGATTATTCGGCGCGGGAGGTTTCGACGAGCAGTACTTC. Translated: CASRLFGAGGFDEQYF.

Many counts were recorded for this clonotype. V and J are TRBV28 and TRBJ2-5, with 10 bases identical to TRBD2. The V segment lost 5 bases and the J segment 7 bases; nucleotides outside the gene matches: 10. The germline gives CDR1 MDHEN, CDR2 SYDVKM. The CDR3 runs 15 residues. CDR3 sequence reads: CASSATGTSVGTQYF. DNA of the CDR3: TGTGCCAGCAGTGCCACCGGGACTAGCGTTGGGACCCAGTACTTC.

The table lists this clonotype with many counts. V gene TRBV5-4 combines with J gene TRBJ2-7; 10 nucleotides line up with TRBD1. This CDR3 is 15 amino acids long. Germline CDR1 is SGHNT and CDR2 is YYREEE (reference sequence). V dropped 4 bases and J dropped 6; count of bases not matched to a gene: 10. CDR3 coding DNA: TGTGCCAGCAGCCGTACCGGGACAGGGGTCCCCGAGCAGTACTTC. This encodes CASSRTGTGVPEQYF.

In this sample, this clonotype turned up many times. The V gene is TRBV18, the J gene TRBJ2-7; 13 bases align to TRBD2. Germline values: CDR1 KGHSH, CDR2 LQKENI. The length of the CDR3 is 16 residues. Germline trimming cut 3 bases from V and 1 base from J; bases unmatched to any gene: 3. CDR3 sequence reads: CASSPGTSGASYEQYF. The CDR3 DNA reads as TGTGCCAGCTCACCCGGGACTAGCGGGGCTTCCTACGAGCAGTACTTC.

At least ten counts were recorded for this clonotype. The genes are TRBV20-1 and TRBJ1-1, with a tentative D call TRBD1 (5 bases). Per the germline V gene, CDR1 is DFQATT and CDR2 is SNEGSKA (reference sequence). Trimming stripped 6 bases from V and 0 bases from J, with 14 bases between. The CDR3 totals 14 residues. The CDR3 spells CSAPRTGLNTEAFF. In DNA form, the CDR3 reads TGCAGTGCCCCCCGAACGGGACTGAACACTGAAGCTTTCTTT.

This clonotype appeared many times. This chain joins TRBV29-1 and TRBJ2-6; D uncertain. Trimming cost V 4 bases and J 3 bases, with 7 bases left between them. Germline assignment: CDR1 SQVTM and CDR2 ANQGSEA. This CDR3 contains 13 residues. The CDR3 loop reads CSVVPFGANVLTF. The CDR3 nucleotides read TGCAGCGTTGTCCCCTTTGGGGCCAACGTCCTGACTTTC.

V usage is TRBV4-3 and J usage is TRBJ2-7; no definite D call. CDR1 is LGHNA and CDR2 is YSLEER in the germline V gene. The CDR3 is made up of 15 amino acids. V shed 3 bases and J shed 3 bases, with 15 bases lying between them. CDR3 DNA: TGCGCCAGCAGCCAGAGGATCGGCGGAAACTACGAGCAGTACTTC. As protein: CASSQRIGGNYEQYF.

This clonotype was counted ten times or more. The rearrangement uses TRBV20-1 and TRBJ1-5; a weak D match, TRBD1 (5 bases). Germline CDR1 and CDR2: DFQATT and SNEGSKA (reference sequence). V lost 2 bases, J lost 5 bases, and 22 bases lay in between. CDR3 length equals 17 residues. The CDR3 bases are TGCAGTGCTAGAAACCCCTCCACCGGGACGCTACATCAGCCCCAGCATTTT. Protein: CSARNPSTGTLHQPQHF.

This clonotype has only a few counts. The chain carries TRBV7-2 and TRBJ1-4; the D is unclear. Trimming removed 3 bases at V and 5 bases at J, with 10 bases between. Per the germline V gene, CDR1 is SGHTA and CDR2 is FQGNSA. The CDR3 sequence is 14 residues long. CDR3 protein: CASSLDLANEKLFF. The CDR3 DNA follows: TGTGCCAGCAGCTTGGATTTGGCAAATGAAAAACTGTTTTTT.

This clonotype was detected a few times. This chain joins TRBV30 and TRBJ2-5; D gene uncertain. This CDR3 is built from 12 residues. V gave up 1 base and J gave up 5 bases, with 8 bases separating them. Germline CDR1 GTSNPN, CDR2 SVGIG (reference sequence). CDR3 in amino acids: CAWSDGGETQYF. CDR3 DNA sequence: TGTGCCTGGAGTGACGGTGGGGAGACCCAGTACTTC. The variable domain in full, completed from reference TRBV30 and TRBJ2-5, reads SQTIHQWPATLVQPVGSPLSLECTVEGTSNPNLYWYRQAAGRGLQLLFYSVGIGQISSEVPQNLSASRPQDRQFILSSKKLLLSDSGFYLCAWSDGGETQYFGPGTRLLVL.

This clonotype was observed many times. The chain combines TRBV7-3 with TRBJ1-1, with a possible D match to TRBD1 (5 bases). Trimming cost V 5 bases and J 0 bases, with 10 bases left between them. This CDR3 spans 14 amino acids. Per the germline V gene, CDR1 is SGHTA and CDR2 is FQGTGA. The CDR3 spells CASSLGAMNTEAFF. The CDR3 region has the DNA TGTGCCAGCAGCCTAGGGGCAATGAACACTGAAGCTTTCTTT.

This clonotype was recorded at least ten times. The chain has TRBV7-2 and TRBJ2-3, with 11 bases lining up with TRBD2. The V gene's germline CDR1 is SGHTA and CDR2 FQGNSA. This CDR3 is built from 16 residues. V gave up 4 bases and J gave up 3 bases; unmatched junction bases: 6. This chain's CDR3 is CASSSDSGRGTDTQYF. The DNA of the CDR3 is TGTGCCAGCAGCTCGGATAGCGGGAGGGGGACAGATACGCAGTATTTT.

This clonotype was found a few times. The chain employs TRBV7-8 and TRBJ2-7, with TRBD1 as a possible D gene (5 bases). Germline V gives CDR1 SGHVS, CDR2 FQNEAQ. The CDR3 is 14 residues long. V gave up 6 bases and J gave up 2 bases, with 14 bases separating them. CDR3 in DNA: TGTGCCAGCAGGTTGGGCAGGGAAACCTACGAGCAGTACTTC. It is translated as CASRLGRETYEQYF.

This clonotype was counted ten times or more. The V call is TRBV12-3 or TRBV12-4, the J call TRBJ1-2; D may be TRBD1 (5 bases). V was cut by 6 bases and J by 6 bases, with 11 bases left in between. The CDR3 totals 12 residues. CDR3 in amino acids: CASSDQGNGYTF. The CDR3 nucleotides are TGTGCCAGCAGCGATCAGGGAAATGGCTACACCTTC.

In this sample, this clonotype turned up many times. The CDR3 reads CASSPGLAGGRSYNEQFF. In nucleotides, the CDR3 is TGTGCCAGCAGCCCGGGACTAGCGGGAGGGAGGTCCTACAATGAGCAGTTCTTC. The chain uses TRBV11-2 and TRBJ2-1; 16 bases are a match to TRBD2. Trimming cost V 5 bases and J 1 base; bases outside gene matches: 5. This CDR3 has 18 residues. Germline CDR1 and CDR2: SGHAT and FQNNGV.